A selection of T cell receptor beta chains follows, all from one sample in a study of T cell responses to AZD1222 COVID-19 vaccine. Sequencing used immunoSEQ multiplex PCR; TCRdb keeps in-frame clones, though not all of them. The table lists approximately 170,000 clones, 85% to 90% of them singletons. Here the sequenced sample was peripheral blood, taken on day 0 of AZD1222 vaccination. These receptors were taken from an adult in good health. Both conserved end residues are part of each CDR3. The D gene is left open where the match is weak. Where a row states a size, it is once, few, many or the class of an expanded clone; other rows omit it.

D	V	J	size	CDR3	DNA
-	TRBV7-2	TRBJ1-3	-	CASTSWGGSGNTIYF	TGTGCCAGCACCTCATGGGGGGGCTCGGGAAACACCATATATTTT
-	TRBV7-6	TRBJ1-5	-	CASSNFPGGNQPQHF	TGTGCCAGCAGCAACTTTCCCGGGGGAAATCAGCCCCAGCATTTT
TRBD2	TRBV5-6	TRBJ2-3	-	CASSLMTSGGRSTDTQYF	TGTGCCAGCAGCTTAATGACTAGCGGGGGTCGATCGACAGATACGCAGTATTTT
-	TRBV5-1	TRBJ2-1	-	CASSHNDIKYNEQFF	TGCGCCAGCAGCCACAATGACATAAAATACAATGAGCAGTTCTTC
-	TRBV30	TRBJ2-5	-	CAWSVTEIGGQYF	TGTGCCTGGAGTGTAACGGAGATTGGTGGCCAGTACTTC
TRBD1	TRBV7-9	TRBJ1-5	-	CASSSTGEVVQPQHF	TGTGCCAGCAGCTCGACAGGGGAGGTCGTGCAGCCCCAGCATTTT
TRBD2	TRBV5-8	TRBJ2-7	-	CASSPGGFNNPYEQYF	TGTGCCAGCAGCCCCGGGGGGTTCAACAACCCCTACGAGCAGTACTTC
-	TRBV3-1/TRBV3-2	TRBJ1-5	-	CASSQSHSNQPQHF	TGTGCCAGCAGCCAATCCCATAGCAATCAGCCCCAGCATTTT
-	TRBV27	TRBJ2-1	-	CASSLEGPSYNEQFF	TGTGCCAGCAGTTTAGAGGGGCCATCCTACAATGAGCAGTTCTTC
-	TRBV4-2	TRBJ2-2	-	CASSLIEGRIAATGELFF	TGTGCCAGCAGCCTAATAGAGGGGCGGATCGCGGCCACCGGGGAGCTGTTTTTT
TRBD1	TRBV24-1	TRBJ2-7	-	CATSESGGKYEQYF	TGTGCCACCAGTGAGTCAGGGGGCAAGTACGAGCAGTACTTC
-	TRBV11-3	TRBJ2-1	-	CASSLGQPNNEQFF	TGTGCCAGCAGCTTAGGGCAGCCGAACAATGAGCAGTTCTTC
-	TRBV29-1	TRBJ2-5	-	CSVEDDRFQETQYF	TGCAGCGTTGAAGATGACCGGTTCCAAGAGACCCAGTACTTC
TRBD2	TRBV11-3	TRBJ2-1	-	CASSWDYSEVYEQFF	TGTGCCAGCAGTTGGGACTATAGCGAGGTATATGAGCAGTTCTTC
-	TRBV27	TRBJ1-2	once	CASSVSSGVLNYGYTF	TGTGCCAGCAGTGTATCATCAGGGGTGCTGAACTATGGCTACACCTTC
TRBD2	TRBV15	TRBJ2-1	few	CATSRDSGGANEQFF	TGTGCCACCAGCAGAGATAGCGGGGGGGCCAATGAGCAGTTCTTC
TRBD1	TRBV7-2	TRBJ2-7	-	CASSLTLVLLRDRGEQYF	TGTGCCAGCAGCCTAACTTTGGTACTACTACGGGACAGGGGCGAGCAGTACTTC